Below, 32 T cell receptor beta chains from the same sample are listed, as sequenced in a study of OX40 agonist ivuxolimab in advanced cancers. The method was immunoSEQ multiplex PCR; TCRdb's version includes in-frame clones alone and lacks a portion of them. Among tens of thousands of clones listed, roughly 82% were seen once. The sample here was CD4+ or CD8+ T cells sorted from blood, taken in a trial of the OX40 agonist ivuxolimab. These TCRs come from an adult with an advanced solid tumor such as melanoma, head and neck, liver or kidney cancer.

This chain uses TRBV18 with TRBJ1-1, with 9 bases that match TRBD1. Germline CDR1 and CDR2: KGHSH and LQKENI. With 2 bases clipped from V and 4 bases from J, the junction kept 8 bases outside the gene matches. The CDR3 is 16 residues long. The CDR3: CASSPSTATGGTEAFF. The DNA for the CDR3 is TGTGCCAGCTCACCATCCACCGCGACAGGGGGCACTGAAGCTTTCTTT.

The V call is TRBV5-8, the J call TRBJ2-3; tentatively, D is TRBD2 (6 bases). The CDR3 is 16 residues long. Trimming removed 4 bases at V and 2 bases at J, with 17 bases between. Germline-derived CDR1 and CDR2 are SGHTS and YDEGEE. CDR3 in DNA: TGTGCCAGCAGCCCGGGAGTGGGGGAATCCACAGATACGCAGTATTTT. Translated: CASSPGVGESTDTQYF.

V and J are TRBV5-6 and TRBJ1-1, with D possibly being TRBD1 (5 bases). The CDR3 extends over 13 amino acids. Trimming shortened V by 1 base and J by 4 bases, and 8 bases separated the two germline ends. Germline assignment: CDR1 SGHDT and CDR2 YYEEEE. Written as DNA, the CDR3 is TGTGCCAGCAGCTTGCGGGGGGGCACTGAAGCTTTCTTT. It is translated as CASSLRGGTEAFF.

The rearrangement links TRBV6-5 to TRBJ2-3, with a tentative D call TRBD2 (7 bases). From germline, CDR1 is MNHEY and CDR2 SVGAGI. Trimming took 5 bases from V and 1 from J, leaving 13 bases between them. This CDR3 has 15 amino acids. The CDR3 coding sequence is TGTGCCAGCAGTATGGACGGGGGGCGCACAGATACGCAGTATTTT. Translation gives CASSMDGGRTDTQYF.

This chain links TRBV11-2 with TRBJ2-7, with D uncertain. This CDR3 comprises 14 residues. Germline V lookup: CDR1 SGHAT, CDR2 FQNNGV. The V end lost 5 bases, the J end lost 2 bases, and 13 bases lay between the germline ends. Written as DNA, the CDR3 is TGTGCCAGCAGCAGGGCCTCCCCGCCCTACGAGCAGTACTTC. This gives the protein CASSRASPPYEQYF.

CDR3 loop: CASSAGTGFEQFF. The DNA of the CDR3 is TGTGCCAGCAGCGCGGGGACAGGGTTTGAGCAGTTCTTC. This rearrangement joins TRBV7-3 to TRBJ2-1, with 9 nucleotides matching TRBD1. From germline, CDR1 is SGHTA and CDR2 FQGTGA. The CDR3 extends over 13 amino acids. The J segment lost 9 bases and the V segment lost 5 bases, leaving 5 bases of the junction unmatched.

This clone was seen only a few times. The chain links TRBV6-1 to TRBJ2-1; tentatively, D is TRBD2 (6 bases). Per germline, CDR1 MNHNS and CDR2 SASEGT. The V gene lost 3 bases and the J gene lost 4 bases, with 7 bases spanning the gap. This CDR3 spans 13 amino acids. CDR3 sequence (DNA): TGTGCCAGCAGTGACGGGAGATACAATGAGCAGTTCTTC. It codes for CASSDGRYNEQFF.

This sequence joins TRBV18 and TRBJ1-2; a possible D gene is TRBD1 (5 bases). The CDR3 totals 15 residues. CDR1 is KGHSH, CDR2 LQKENI, per germline. Trimming took off 1 base at V and 1 base at J, with 10 bases between the two ends. The CDR3 bases are TGTGCCAGCTCACCACTTACAGGAGATAACTATGGCTACACCTTC. The encoded protein is CASSPLTGDNYGYTF.

CDR3 residues: CASSGDRGYEQYF. CDR3 DNA: TGTGCCAGCAGCGGGGACAGGGGGTACGAGCAGTACTTC. V is TRBV2 and J is TRBJ2-7, with TRBD1 identical over 11 bases. J gave up 4 bases and V 6 bases, and 2 bases lay outside the gene matches. This CDR3 has 13 amino acids. Germline V gene data show CDR1 as SNHLY and CDR2 as FYNNEI.

The count of this clone is one. This chain joins TRBV4-3 and TRBJ1-2, with D perhaps matching TRBD1 (5 bases). The CDR3 is 15 residues long. V lost 0 bases and J lost 4, with 12 bases in between. The germline V gene encodes CDR1 LGHNA and CDR2 YSLEER. This CDR3 reads CASSQEAGVGYGYTF. In DNA, the CDR3 is TGCGCCAGCAGCCAAGAAGCGGGGGTGGGCTATGGCTACACCTTC.

V gene TRBV5-6 combines with J gene TRBJ2-1, with TRBD2 matching 10 bases. With V trimmed by 4 bases and J by 3 bases, 7 bases remained unmatched. CDR3 length equals 16 residues. Germline V gene lookup returns CDR1 SGHDT and CDR2 YYEEEE. DNA for the CDR3: TGTGCCAGCAGCGGGACTAGCGTTCGGGGCTACAATGAGCAGTTCTTC. This sequence encodes CASSGTSVRGYNEQFF.

V is TRBV25-1 and J is TRBJ1-1, with TRBD1 matching 7 bases. Germline assignment: CDR1 MGHDK and CDR2 SYGVNS. The V gene end was trimmed by 9 bases and the J gene end by 1 base; junction bases not matched to a gene: 2. This CDR3 is built from 12 residues. CDR3 bases: TGTGCCAGTACAGGGGAGAACACTGAAGCTTTCTTT. It translates to CASTGENTEAFF.

V and J are TRBV6-6 and TRBJ1-2; no clear D. Looked up from germline, CDR1 is MNHNY and CDR2 is SVGAGI (reference sequence). This CDR3 has 15 residues. The ends were cut back, 2 bases at V and 3 bases at J, with 13 bases in the middle. The CDR3 sequence: CASSYERSWDYGYTF. CDR3 sequence (DNA): TGTGCCAGCAGTTACGAGAGAAGTTGGGACTATGGCTACACCTTC.

The chain carries TRBV7-2 and TRBJ2-7, with D possibly TRBD1 on 5 matching bases. The length of the CDR3 is 14 residues. Germline V gene sequence: CDR1 SGHTA, CDR2 FQGNSA. V lost 1 base and J lost 9, with 16 bases in between. The CDR3 DNA reads TGTGCCAGCAGCTTAGGCCTGGGGCGGTATGGGCAGTACTTC. It translates to CASSLGLGRYGQYF.

The V call is TRBV7-9, the J call TRBJ1-6; 9 bases agree with TRBD1. J gave up 9 bases and V 5 bases, and 8 bases lay outside the gene matches. The germline V gene encodes CDR1 SEHNR and CDR2 FQNEAQ (reference sequence). The CDR3 has 15 residues. CDR3 in DNA: TGTGCCAGCAGCGCTGCGGGACAGGGTTCTTCACCCCTCCACTTT. Residues: CASSAAGQGSSPLHF.

The J gene is TRBJ2-1, the V gene TRBV5-1; unclear D gene. The CDR3 runs 17 residues. CDR1 and CDR2 from the germline V gene are SGHRS and YFSETQ. Trimming stripped 0 bases from V and 1 base from J, with 14 bases between. The CDR3 nucleotides read TGCGCCAGCAGCTTGGGCGTTGTGGGGTTATCCTACAATGAGCAGTTCTTC. It encodes CASSLGVVGLSYNEQFF.

The V call is TRBV6-5, the J call TRBJ1-2; no reliable D call. The ends were cut back, 6 bases at V and 3 bases at J, with 5 bases in the middle. Germline loops: CDR1 MNHEY, CDR2 SVGAGI. This CDR3 region has 11 residues. Written as DNA, the CDR3 is TGTGCCAGCAGGGGCGACTATGGCTACACCTTC. Translated, it gives CASRGDYGYTF.

This clone turned up a few times. The chain is built from TRBV21-1 and TRBJ2-1; TRBD2 was called by the table and not checked on the DNA. TRBV21-1 is given as a pseudogene. CDR3 length equals 16 residues. CDR3 sequence: CASSKRASGGGNEQFF. In DNA, the CDR3 is TGTGCCAGCAGCAAACGGGCTAGCGGGGGTGGGAATGAGCAGTTCTTC.

The genes are TRBV28 and TRBJ1-4; D possibly corresponds to TRBD1 (6 bases). This CDR3 has 14 residues. Germline loops: CDR1 MDHEN, CDR2 SYDVKM. With 7 bases removed from V and 4 bases from J, the gap between germline ends came to 13 bases. The CDR3 nucleotides read TGTGCCAGCACCTACAGGGAGGATAATGAAAAACTGTTTTTT. As protein: CASTYREDNEKLFF. The variable domain in full, with the rest retrieved from reference TRBV28 and TRBJ1-4, is DVKVTQSSRYLVKRTGEKVFLECVQDMDHENMFWYRQDPGLGLRLIYFSYDVKMKEKGDIPEGYSVSREKKERFSLILESASTNQTSMYLCASTYREDNEKLFFGSGTQLSVL.

A single count supports this clone. The rearrangement uses TRBV27 and TRBJ2-7; TRBD2 agrees at 7 bases. The CDR3 length is 13 residues. Germline V lookup: CDR1 MNHEY, CDR2 SMNVEV (reference sequence). Trimming cost V 9 bases and J 0 bases; bases outside gene matches: 5. Here the CDR3 reads CARGGTVSYEQYF. The CDR3 nucleotides read TGTGCCAGGGGAGGGACGGTCTCCTACGAGCAGTACTTC.

The chain combines TRBV10-3 with TRBJ2-2; 11 bases fit TRBD2. Germline V gene data show CDR1 as ENHRY and CDR2 as SYGVKD. This CDR3 has 15 residues. The V and J ends lost 11 bases and 2 bases, in that order; junction bases with no gene match: 7. The CDR3 DNA reads TGTGCCCTTCGTGGGACTAGCGGTAACACCGGGGAGCTGTTTTTT. Protein sequence: CALRGTSGNTGELFF.

V gene TRBV5-1 combines with J gene TRBJ2-5; either TRBD1 or TRBD2 may supply D (5 bases each). This CDR3 spans 14 amino acids. Germline loops: CDR1 SGHRS, CDR2 YFSETQ. V was shortened by 2 bases and J by 2 bases, with 10 bases between the two germline ends. The CDR3 loop reads CASSLEGPQETQYF. CDR3 nucleotides: TGCGCCAGCAGCTTAGAGGGGCCACAAGAGACCCAGTACTTC.

The chain joins TRBV11-2 to TRBJ2-2, with TRBD2 matching over 11 bases. This CDR3 region has 14 residues. The germline CDR1 and CDR2 sequences are SGHAT and FQNNGV. J was trimmed by 9 bases and V by 10 bases; bases with no gene match: 10. CDR3 sequence reads: CAISLAGGPRELFF. CDR3 bases: TGTGCCATTTCTTTAGCGGGGGGGCCCAGGGAGCTGTTTTTT.

The chain joins TRBV18 to TRBJ2-7; the match to TRBD2 covers 9 bases. The CDR3 runs 17 residues. From germline, CDR1 is KGHSH and CDR2 LQKENI. J lost 2 bases, V lost 3 bases, and 11 bases had no gene match. The CDR3 coding sequence is TGTGCCAGCTCACCGATCCCGCCAGCGGGGGGCCCCTACGAGCAGTACTTC. This encodes CASSPIPPAGGPYEQYF.

The rearrangement links TRBV11-3 to TRBJ2-2, with a possible D match to TRBD2 (7 bases). The length of the CDR3 is 18 residues. V lost 5 bases and J lost 3, with 22 bases in between. The germline gives CDR1 SGHNT, CDR2 YENEEA. CDR3 DNA: TGTGCCAGCAGCCTCCGAGGGTGGGGGGGCCCCGACACCGGGGAGCTGTTTTTT. Amino acid sequence: CASSLRGWGGPDTGELFF.

The genes are TRBV11-3 and TRBJ2-3; D is possibly TRBD1 (5 bases). Deletions cut 1 base from V and 5 bases from J, with 13 bases between. This CDR3 has 15 amino acids. Per the germline V gene, CDR1 is SGHNT and CDR2 is YENEEA. The CDR3 loop is CASSLGTGEKDTQYF. CDR3 in DNA: TGTGCCAGCAGCTTAGGTACAGGTGAAAAAGATACGCAGTATTTT.

Concerning this clone itself: The sample carries other DNA sequences with the same CDR3. The chain combines TRBV7-2 with TRBJ2-2, with 11 bases lining up with TRBD1. Unmatched junction bases numbered 3, after V lost 5 bases and J lost 7 bases. This CDR3 comprises 14 residues. CDR1 and CDR2 (germline): SGHTA, FQGNSA. The DNA of the CDR3 is TGTGCCAGCAGCCGGGGACAGGGGGACGGGGAGCTGTTTTTT. It specifies CASSRGQGDGELFF.

Written as DNA, the CDR3 is TGTGCCAGTCGAGCGTCTGGCGGGTACGATGGCTACACCTTC. Amino acids: CASRASGGYDGYTF. This chain connects TRBV9 to TRBJ1-2; unclear D gene. Germline-derived CDR1 and CDR2 are SGDLS and YYNGEE. V was cut by 8 bases and J by 6 bases, with 20 bases left in between. CDR3 length equals 14 residues.

V and J are TRBV2 and TRBJ1-2; possibly TRBD1 for D (5 bases). The CDR3 extends over 16 amino acids. V was trimmed by 3 bases and J by 8 bases, leaving 22 bases between them. Per the germline V gene, CDR1 is SNHLY and CDR2 is FYNNEI. Here the CDR3 reads CASSERGSPSGRGYTF. In DNA, the CDR3 is TGTGCCAGCAGTGAGCGGGGGTCCCCGAGCGGTCGGGGCTACACCTTC. The full variable domain, rest sourced from reference TRBV2 and TRBJ1-2, is EPEVTQTPSHQVTQMGQEVILRCVPISNHLYFYWYRQILGQKVEFLVSFYNNEISEKSEIFDDQFSVERPDGSNFTLKIRSTKLEDSAMYFCASSERGSPSGRGYTFGSGTRLTVV.

The chain uses TRBV5-4 and TRBJ2-2; unclear D gene. The V gene lost 0 bases and the J gene lost 2 bases, with 11 bases spanning the gap. CDR3 length: 16 residues. The germline V gene encodes CDR1 SGHNT and CDR2 YYREEE (reference sequence). The CDR3 sequence is CASSLAGTYNTGELFF. The CDR3 bases are TGTGCCAGCAGCTTGGCCGGAACTTACAACACCGGGGAGCTGTTTTTT.

The V gene is TRBV6-5, the J gene TRBJ2-1; D not certain. Germline CDR1 reads MNHEY; CDR2 reads SVGAGI. The CDR3 is 14 residues long. V lost 6 bases, J lost 1 base, and 10 bases lay in between. DNA of the CDR3: TGTGCCAGCAGATTACAAACTTCCTACAATGAGCAGTTCTTC. It codes for CASRLQTSYNEQFF.

V usage is TRBV7-2 and J usage is TRBJ1-5, with D unclear. CDR3 length: 14 amino acids. The V gene lost 5 bases and the J gene lost 3 bases, with 11 bases spanning the gap. Germline CDR1 and CDR2: SGHTA and FQGNSA. The CDR3 sequence: CASSPGGFNQPQHF. CDR3 bases: TGTGCCAGCAGCCCGGGAGGCTTCAATCAGCCCCAGCATTTT.